This passage covers 21 T cell receptor beta chains from one sample sequenced in a study of technical replicates of blood from a few donors. Sequencing was performed with immunoSEQ multiplex PCR; in TCRdb, only in-frame clones are kept and a portion is missing. The sample has more than 65,000 clones, around four fifths seen once. The sequenced material came from PBMCs. The source is a human donor in good health. Some clones in this sample may be carry-over from other donors' samples.

This clone was recorded once. The gene calls are TRBV7-2 and TRBJ2-3; a weak D match, TRBD1 (6 bases). This CDR3 is 15 amino acids long. V dropped 6 bases and J dropped 4 bases, with 17 bases sitting between them. Per germline, CDR1 SGHTA and CDR2 FQGNSA. The CDR3 reads CASSYYTGLADTQYF. DNA of the CDR3: TGTGCCAGCAGTTACTACACAGGGCTCGCAGATACGCAGTATTTT.

The chain carries TRBV18 and TRBJ2-5; 13 bases line up with TRBD2. Germline V gives CDR1 KGHSH, CDR2 LQKENI. Losses at the gene ends were 5 bases for V and 4 bases for J; bases not matched to a gene: 10. The CDR3 is 17 residues long. CDR3 sequence (DNA): TGTGCCAGCTCATCAAAACTAGCGGGGGGGCCGCGAGAGACCCAGTACTTC. It translates to CASSSKLAGGPRETQYF.

The V gene is TRBV4-3, the J gene TRBJ2-5; 9 nucleotides line up with TRBD2. Germline CDR1 and CDR2: LGHNA and YSLEER. With V trimmed by 3 bases and J by 4 bases, 9 bases remained unmatched. This CDR3 region has 16 residues. The CDR3 DNA follows: TGCGCCAGCAGCCAGGGTCTTGGCGGGGGGGCAGAGACCCAGTACTTC. Amino acid sequence: CASSQGLGGGAETQYF.

The chain carries TRBV10-1 and TRBJ2-3; 7 bases map to TRBD1. This CDR3 region has 13 residues. The germline CDR1 and CDR2 sequences are WNHNN and SYGVQD (reference sequence). J lost 2 bases, V lost 6 bases, and 2 bases had no gene match. CDR3 sequence: CASSDRVTDTQYF. As DNA, the CDR3 is TGCGCCAGCAGCGACAGGGTCACAGATACGCAGTATTTT.

This clone was found a few times. The genes are TRBV5-4 and TRBJ2-5, with TRBD2 as a possible D gene (5 bases). Trimming removed 4 bases from V and 2 bases from J, with 9 bases in between. This CDR3 has 13 amino acids. The germline V gene has CDR1 SGHNT and CDR2 YYREEE (reference sequence). DNA for the CDR3: TGTGCCAGCAGCACTACTAGGCAAGAGACCCAGTACTTC. Translating it yields CASSTTRQETQYF. The variable domain in full, completed from reference TRBV5-4 and TRBJ2-5, reads ETGVTQSPTHLIKTRGQQVTLRCSSQSGHNTVSWYQQALGQGPQFIFQYYREEENGRGNFPPRFSGLQFPNYSSELNVNALELDDSALYLCASSTTRQETQYFGPGTRLLVL.

The DNA for the CDR3 is TGTGCCAGCAGCTTAGCGATCCTGGGGGGGACAGAGACCCAGTACTTC. As protein: CASSLAILGGTETQYF. The V gene is TRBV7-2, the J gene TRBJ2-5; 7 bases match TRBD2. Looked up from germline, CDR1 is SGHTA and CDR2 is FQGNSA. With V trimmed by 0 bases and J by 4 bases, 8 bases remained unmatched. The CDR3 contains 16 residues.

As DNA, the CDR3 is TGTGCCTGGAGTGTACAGGCCCTGCAGTTCTTC. Translating it yields CAWSVQALQFF. The chain combines TRBV30 with TRBJ2-1; a possible D gene is TRBD1 (5 bases). This CDR3 spans 11 amino acids. V lost 0 bases and J 12 bases, leaving 9 bases between the germline ends. Germline V CDR1 and CDR2: GTSNPN, SVGIG (reference sequence).

This clone has a single count. This chain joins TRBV6-1 and TRBJ2-7; 9 nucleotides agree with TRBD2. Germline values: CDR1 MNHNS, CDR2 SASEGT. The CDR3 consists of 15 residues. The V and J ends lost 3 bases and 3 bases, in that order; junction bases with no gene match: 6. The CDR3 sequence: CASSDSGSLLYEQYF. In DNA, the CDR3 is TGTGCCAGCAGTGATAGCGGGAGCCTCCTCTACGAGCAGTACTTC.

This clone was recorded once. The rearrangement links TRBV30 to TRBJ2-7; no reliable D call. Germline-derived CDR1 and CDR2 are GTSNPN and SVGIG (reference sequence). Trimming shortened V by 1 base and J by 12 bases, and 22 bases separated the two germline ends. This CDR3 has 14 amino acids. CDR3 amino acids: CAWSAKEASRPPYF. The CDR3 DNA sequence: TGTGCCTGGAGTGCAAAAGAGGCTAGTCGGCCCCCGTACTTC.

The rearrangement joins TRBV4-1 to TRBJ2-3; 9 bases match TRBD2. The CDR3 sequence is 16 residues long. V trimming: 4 bases; J trimming: 8 bases; junction bases outside the gene matches: 13. Germline CDR1 is MGHRA and CDR2 is YSYEKL. The DNA for the CDR3 is TGCGCCAGCAGCCGATCTGGAATAGCGGGAGACAGTACGCAGTATTTT. Translating gives CASSRSGIAGDSTQYF.

The sample holds one count of this clone. This chain links TRBV7-2 with TRBJ2-2, with D hard to call. Germline V gene data show CDR1 as SGHTA and CDR2 as FQGNSA. Trimming left V 2 bases short and J 2 bases short, with 12 bases between. The CDR3 consists of 16 residues. CDR3 in amino acids: CASSLSIASNTGELFF. The CDR3 nucleotides are TGTGCCAGCAGCTTATCGATTGCGTCTAACACCGGGGAGCTGTTTTTT.

The chain links TRBV5-1 to TRBJ2-2; 8 nucleotides align to TRBD2. V dropped 4 bases and J dropped 5; count of bases not matched to a gene: 7. Germline lookup yields CDR1 SGHRS and CDR2 YFSETQ. The CDR3 consists of 15 residues. CDR3 region: CASSPGTSGTGELFF. In DNA, the CDR3 is TGCGCCAGCAGCCCCGGGACTAGTGGTACCGGGGAGCTGTTTTTT. Full variable domain (remainder filled in from reference TRBV5-1 and TRBJ2-2): KAGVTQTPRYLIKTRGQQVTLSCSPISGHRSVSWYQQTPGQGLQFLFEYFSETQRNKGNFPGRFSGRQFSNSRSEMNVSTLELGDSALYLCASSPGTSGTGELFFGEGSRLTVL.

CDR3 loop: CAWRWGQVNYGYTF. The CDR3 DNA reads as TGTGCCTGGAGGTGGGGACAGGTAAACTATGGCTACACCTTC. The gene calls are TRBV30 and TRBJ1-2, with 8 nucleotides matching TRBD1. Germline CDR1 and CDR2: GTSNPN and SVGIG (reference sequence). The CDR3 loop spans 14 amino acids. J gave up 2 bases and V 3 bases, and 5 bases lay outside the gene matches.

This chain connects TRBV7-3 to TRBJ2-3; 12 bases fit TRBD2. V shed 6 bases and J 3 bases; nucleotides not matched to a gene: 4. The germline V gene has CDR1 SGHTA and CDR2 FQGTGA. The CDR3 runs to 15 residues. Here the CDR3 reads CASRLAGGVTDTQYF. For the CDR3, the DNA is TGTGCCAGCAGACTAGCGGGGGGTGTTACAGATACGCAGTATTTT.

V is TRBV7-2 and J is TRBJ2-5; no reliable D call. V lost 1 base to trimming and J lost 3 bases, with 9 bases between them. The CDR3 loop spans 14 amino acids. Germline CDR1 reads SGHTA; CDR2 reads FQGNSA. For the CDR3, the DNA is TGTGCCAGCAGCTTAGACCCTAGTAAAGAGACCCAGTACTTC. Its protein product is CASSLDPSKETQYF.

As DNA, the CDR3 is TGTGCCTGGAGTCCCCAGACTAATTCCTACGAGCAGTACTTC. Translated, it gives CAWSPQTNSYEQYF. This chain links TRBV30 with TRBJ2-7; D possibly corresponds to TRBD2 (5 bases). Per germline, CDR1 GTSNPN and CDR2 SVGIG (reference sequence). The CDR3 sequence is 14 residues long. The V end lost 2 bases, the J end lost 1 base, and 12 bases lay between the germline ends.

The CDR3 protein is CASSQRTSGVNEQYF. The CDR3 bases are TGCGCCAGCAGCCAACGGACTAGCGGGGTTAACGAGCAGTACTTC. V gene TRBV4-3 combines with J gene TRBJ2-7; 12 bases match TRBD2. V lost 2 bases to trimming and J lost 5 bases; unmatched junction nucleotides: 4. The CDR3 has 15 amino acids. Germline values: CDR1 LGHNA, CDR2 YSLEER.

J is TRBJ2-5 and V is TRBV28; TRBD2 matches at 11 bases. Trimming took 0 bases from V and 1 from J; bases not matched to a gene: 4. Per germline, CDR1 MDHEN and CDR2 SYDVKM. The CDR3 runs to 17 residues. As DNA, the CDR3 is TGTGCCAGCAGTTTATGGACTAGCGGGATGGTCCAAGAGACCCAGTACTTC. Its translation is CASSLWTSGMVQETQYF.

The rearrangement joins TRBV6-5 to TRBJ1-6; no definite D call. V gave up 8 bases and J gave up 7 bases, with 18 bases separating them. The CDR3 loop spans 15 amino acids. The V gene's germline CDR1 is MNHEY and CDR2 SVGAGI. CDR3 in amino acids: CASGLTQLTNSPLHF. The CDR3 coding sequence is TGTGCCAGCGGCCTCACGCAACTGACAAATTCACCCCTCCACTTT.

The chain is built from TRBV4-1 and TRBJ2-3, with D unclear. Trimming cost V 0 bases and J 5 bases, with 6 bases left between them. The CDR3 contains 13 residues. The germline V gene has CDR1 MGHRA and CDR2 YSYEKL. The CDR3 here is CASSQDPRDTQYF. The CDR3 bases are TGCGCCAGCAGCCAAGATCCCCGAGATACGCAGTATTTT.

The V and J genes are TRBV11-2 and TRBJ2-2; TRBD2 might be the D (5 bases). The V end lost 5 bases, the J end lost 0 bases, and 16 bases lay between the germline ends. This CDR3 is built from 17 residues. Germline assignment: CDR1 SGHAT and CDR2 FQNNGV. This CDR3 is CASSDGLRTANTGELFF. In DNA form, the CDR3 reads TGTGCCAGCAGCGACGGACTCCGCACCGCGAACACCGGGGAGCTGTTTTTT.